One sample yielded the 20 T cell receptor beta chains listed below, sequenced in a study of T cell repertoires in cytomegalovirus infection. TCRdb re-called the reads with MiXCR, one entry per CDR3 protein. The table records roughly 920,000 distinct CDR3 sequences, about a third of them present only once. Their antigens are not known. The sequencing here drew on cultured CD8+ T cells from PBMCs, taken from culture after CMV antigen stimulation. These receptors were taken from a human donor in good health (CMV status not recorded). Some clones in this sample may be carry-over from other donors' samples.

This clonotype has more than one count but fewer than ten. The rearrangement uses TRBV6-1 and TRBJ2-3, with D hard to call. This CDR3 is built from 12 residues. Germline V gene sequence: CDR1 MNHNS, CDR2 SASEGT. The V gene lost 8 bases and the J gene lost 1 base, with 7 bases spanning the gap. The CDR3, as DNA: TGTGCCAGCGTGGTTGGCACAGATACGCAGTATTTT. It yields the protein CASVVGTDTQYF.

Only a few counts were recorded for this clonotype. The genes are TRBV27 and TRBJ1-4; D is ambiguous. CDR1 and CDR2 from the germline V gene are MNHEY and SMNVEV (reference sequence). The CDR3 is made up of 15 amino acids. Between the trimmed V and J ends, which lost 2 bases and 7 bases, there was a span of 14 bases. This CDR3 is CASSLALRVGEKLFF. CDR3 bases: TGTGCCAGCAGTTTAGCCCTCCGCGTAGGTGAAAAACTGTTTTTT.

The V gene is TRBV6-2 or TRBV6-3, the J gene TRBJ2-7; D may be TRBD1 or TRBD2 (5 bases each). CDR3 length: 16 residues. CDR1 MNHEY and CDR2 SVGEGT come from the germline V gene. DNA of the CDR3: TGTGCCAGCAGTTACTCTCCGGAACTGTCCGGGACGGACAACGACGTC. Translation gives CASSYSPELSGTDNDV.

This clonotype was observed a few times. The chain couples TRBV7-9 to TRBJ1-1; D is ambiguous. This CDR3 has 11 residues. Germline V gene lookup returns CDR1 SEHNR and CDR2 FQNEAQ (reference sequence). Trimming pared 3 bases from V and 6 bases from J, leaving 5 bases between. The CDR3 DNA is TGTGCCAGCAGCTTTCTTCCTGAAGCTTTCTTT. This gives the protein CASSFLPEAFF.

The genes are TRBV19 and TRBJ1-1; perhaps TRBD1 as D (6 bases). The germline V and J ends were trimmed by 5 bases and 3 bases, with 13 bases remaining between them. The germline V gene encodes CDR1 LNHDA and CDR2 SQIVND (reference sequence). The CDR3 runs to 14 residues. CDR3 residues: CASSPRTVDTEAFF. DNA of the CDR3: TGTGCCAGTAGTCCCAGGACAGTAGACACTGAAGCTTTCTTT.

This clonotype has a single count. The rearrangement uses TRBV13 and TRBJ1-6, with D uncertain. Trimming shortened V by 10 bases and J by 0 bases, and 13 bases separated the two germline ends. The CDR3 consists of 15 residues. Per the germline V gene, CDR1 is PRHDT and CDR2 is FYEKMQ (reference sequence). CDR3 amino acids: CATAERSSYNSPLHF. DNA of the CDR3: TGTGCCACCGCTGAAAGGAGCTCCTATAATTCACCCCTCCACTTT.

CDR3 residues: CASSQGQRDHYGYTF. The DNA for the CDR3 is TGTGCCAGCAGTCAAGGGCAGCGGGACCACTATGGCTACACCTTC. The chain recombines TRBV12-3 or TRBV12-4 with TRBJ1-2, with D perhaps TRBD1 (5 bases). Trimming took 5 bases from V and 3 from J, leaving 16 bases between them. This CDR3 region has 15 residues.

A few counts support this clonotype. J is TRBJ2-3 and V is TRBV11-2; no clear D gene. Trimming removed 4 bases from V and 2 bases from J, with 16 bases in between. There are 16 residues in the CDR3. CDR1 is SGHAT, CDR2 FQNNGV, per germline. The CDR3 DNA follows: TGTGCCAGCAGCTCCCCCCTGAGAGGCGACACAGATACGCAGTATTTT. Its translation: CASSSPLRGDTDTQYF.

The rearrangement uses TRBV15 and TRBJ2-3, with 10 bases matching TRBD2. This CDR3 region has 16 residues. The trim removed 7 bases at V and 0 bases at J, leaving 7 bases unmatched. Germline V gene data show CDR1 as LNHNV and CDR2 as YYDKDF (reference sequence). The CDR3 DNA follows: TGTGCCACCACCCCTCGACTAGCGGGTAGCACAGATACGCAGTATTTT. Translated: CATTPRLAGSTDTQYF.

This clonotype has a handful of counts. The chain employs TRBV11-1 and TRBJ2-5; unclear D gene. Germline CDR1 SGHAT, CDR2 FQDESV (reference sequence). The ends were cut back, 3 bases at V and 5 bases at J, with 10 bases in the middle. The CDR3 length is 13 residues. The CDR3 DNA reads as TGTGCCAGCAGCTTCGTTGTTATGGAGACCCAGTACTTC. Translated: CASSFVVMETQYF.

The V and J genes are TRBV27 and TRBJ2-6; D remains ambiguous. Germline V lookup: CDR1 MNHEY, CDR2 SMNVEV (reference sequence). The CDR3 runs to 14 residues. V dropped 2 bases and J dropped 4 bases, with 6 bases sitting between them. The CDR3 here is CASSLQVGANVLTF. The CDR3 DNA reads TGTGCCAGCAGTTTACAAGTGGGGGCCAACGTCCTGACTTTC.

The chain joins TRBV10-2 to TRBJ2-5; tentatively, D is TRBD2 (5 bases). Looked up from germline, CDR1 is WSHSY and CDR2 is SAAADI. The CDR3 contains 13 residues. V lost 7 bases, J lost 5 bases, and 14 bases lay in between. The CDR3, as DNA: TGCGCCAGCAATGACTACCCGTGGGAGACCCAGTACTTC. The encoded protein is CASNDYPWETQYF.

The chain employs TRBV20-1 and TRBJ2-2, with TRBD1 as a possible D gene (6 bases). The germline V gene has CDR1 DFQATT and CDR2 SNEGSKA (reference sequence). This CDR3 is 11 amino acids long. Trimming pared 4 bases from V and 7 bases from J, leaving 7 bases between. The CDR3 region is CSANRVGELFF. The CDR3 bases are TGCAGTGCTAACAGGGTCGGGGAGCTGTTTTTT.

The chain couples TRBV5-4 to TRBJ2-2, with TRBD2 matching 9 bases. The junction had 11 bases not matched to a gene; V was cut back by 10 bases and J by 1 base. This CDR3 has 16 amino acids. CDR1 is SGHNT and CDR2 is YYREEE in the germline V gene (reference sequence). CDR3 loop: CACQGLAGENTGELFF. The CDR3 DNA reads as TGTGCCTGTCAGGGCTTAGCGGGGGAGAACACCGGGGAGCTGTTTTTT.

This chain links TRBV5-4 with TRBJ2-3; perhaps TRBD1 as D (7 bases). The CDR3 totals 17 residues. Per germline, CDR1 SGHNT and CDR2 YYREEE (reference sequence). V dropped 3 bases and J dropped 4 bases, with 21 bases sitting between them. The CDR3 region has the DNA TGTGCCAGCAGCTCAAGAGACAGGGAGGAGCCGCCAGATACGCAGTATTTT. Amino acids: CASSSRDREEPPDTQYF. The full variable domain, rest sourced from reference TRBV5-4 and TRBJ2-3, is ETGVTQSPTHLIKTRGQQVTLRCSSQSGHNTVSWYQQALGQGPQFIFQYYREEENGRGNFPPRFSGLQFPNYSSELNVNALELDDSALYLCASSSRDREEPPDTQYFGPGTRLTVL.

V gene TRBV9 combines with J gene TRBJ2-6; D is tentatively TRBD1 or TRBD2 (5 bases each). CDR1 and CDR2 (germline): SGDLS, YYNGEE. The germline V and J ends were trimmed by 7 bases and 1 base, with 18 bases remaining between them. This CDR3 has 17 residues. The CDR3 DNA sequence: TGTGCCAGCGGAGGCCTGTTCGGGGCGTCTGGGGCCAACGTCCTGACTTTC. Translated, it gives CASGGLFGASGANVLTF.

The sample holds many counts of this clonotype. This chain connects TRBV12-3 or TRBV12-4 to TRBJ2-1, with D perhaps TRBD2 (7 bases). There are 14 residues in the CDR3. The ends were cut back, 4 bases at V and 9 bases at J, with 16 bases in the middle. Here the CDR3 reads CASSWGGGAGEQFF. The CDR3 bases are TGTGCCAGCAGTTGGGGAGGGGGGGCAGGTGAGCAGTTCTTC.

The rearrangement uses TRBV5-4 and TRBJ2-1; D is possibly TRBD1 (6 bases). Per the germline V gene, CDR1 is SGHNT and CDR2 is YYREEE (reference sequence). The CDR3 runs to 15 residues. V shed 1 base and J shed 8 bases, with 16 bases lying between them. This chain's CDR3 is CASSLRGRGSDEQFF. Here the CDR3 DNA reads TGTGCCAGCAGCTTGCGGGGCAGGGGTTCGGATGAGCAGTTCTTC.

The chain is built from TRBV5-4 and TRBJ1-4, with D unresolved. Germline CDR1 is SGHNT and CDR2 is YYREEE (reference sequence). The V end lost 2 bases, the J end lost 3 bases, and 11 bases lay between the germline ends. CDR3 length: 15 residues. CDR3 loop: CASSFRASANEKLFF. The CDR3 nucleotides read TGTGCCAGCAGCTTCCGAGCCTCGGCTAATGAAAAACTGTTTTTT. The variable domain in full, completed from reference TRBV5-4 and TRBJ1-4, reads ETGVTQSPTHLIKTRGQQVTLRCSSQSGHNTVSWYQQALGQGPQFIFQYYREEENGRGNFPPRFSGLQFPNYSSELNVNALELDDSALYLCASSFRASANEKLFFGSGTQLSVL.

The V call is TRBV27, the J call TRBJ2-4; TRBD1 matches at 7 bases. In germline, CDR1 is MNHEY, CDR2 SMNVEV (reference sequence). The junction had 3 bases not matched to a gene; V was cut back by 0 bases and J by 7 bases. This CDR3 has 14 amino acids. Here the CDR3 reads CASSLSGGANIQYF. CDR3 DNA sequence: TGTGCCAGCAGTTTATCAGGGGGCGCGAACATTCAGTACTTC.